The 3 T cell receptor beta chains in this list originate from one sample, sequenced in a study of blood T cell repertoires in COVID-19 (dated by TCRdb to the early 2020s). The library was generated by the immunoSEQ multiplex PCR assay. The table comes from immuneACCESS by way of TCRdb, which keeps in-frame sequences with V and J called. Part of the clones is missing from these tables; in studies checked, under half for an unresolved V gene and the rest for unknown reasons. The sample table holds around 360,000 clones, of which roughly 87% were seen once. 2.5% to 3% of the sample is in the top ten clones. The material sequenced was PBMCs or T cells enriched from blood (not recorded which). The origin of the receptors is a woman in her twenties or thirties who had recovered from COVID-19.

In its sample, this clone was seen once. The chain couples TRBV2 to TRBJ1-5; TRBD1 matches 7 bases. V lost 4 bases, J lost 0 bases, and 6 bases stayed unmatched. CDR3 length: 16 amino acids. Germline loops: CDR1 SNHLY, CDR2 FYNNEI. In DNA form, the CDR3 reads TGTGCCAGCAGTGGTCCGGGACAGCATAGCAATCAGCCCCAGCATTTT. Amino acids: CASSGPGQHSNQPQHF.

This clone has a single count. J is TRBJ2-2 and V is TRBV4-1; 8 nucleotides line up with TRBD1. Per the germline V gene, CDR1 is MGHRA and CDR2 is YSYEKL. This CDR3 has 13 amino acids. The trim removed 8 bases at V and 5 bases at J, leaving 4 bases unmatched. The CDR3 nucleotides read TGCGCCAGCCAGGACAGGGCTACCGGGGAGCTGTTTTTT. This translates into CASQDRATGELFF.

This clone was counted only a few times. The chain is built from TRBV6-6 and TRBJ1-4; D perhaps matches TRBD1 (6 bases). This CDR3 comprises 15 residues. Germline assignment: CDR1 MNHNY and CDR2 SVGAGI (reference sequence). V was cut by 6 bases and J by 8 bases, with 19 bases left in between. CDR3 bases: TGTGCCAGCAGGGACGTCCTTGGGACACTGGAAAAACTGTTTTTT. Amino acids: CASRDVLGTLEKLFF.